Sequencing of this TCR beta chain was carried out in a study of response to subunit inactivated influenza vaccine. Whole-study results and caveats: Few additional T cells are recruited per seasonal influenza vaccination, authors suggested.

TCRdb re-called the RT-PCR reads through MiXCR, storing one row per CDR3 protein. The repertoire consists of about 700,000 distinct CDR3 sequences, with approximately 15% occurring once and the leading ten covering 6% to 8%. This clonotype was detected only a few times. Its target is unknown. V lost 0 bases and J lost 7; bases outside the gene matches: 7. The length of the CDR3 is 14 residues. Germline V gene sequence: CDR1 SGHRS, CDR2 YFSETQ. Here the sequenced sample was PBMCs from blood, taken approximately 15 days before vaccination. The origin of this receptor is a man in his fifties or sixties who received an inactivated influenza vaccine. The gene calls are TRBV5-1 and TRBJ2-7; 7 bases line up with TRBD1. The CDR3 loop reads CASSLEGAHREQYF. CDR3 in DNA: TGCGCCAGCAGCTTGGAGGGGGCCCATCGGGAGCAGTACTTC.